Shown below are 16 T cell receptor beta chains from a single sample sequenced in a study of T-cell reconstitution after alpha-beta-depleted transplantation in children. As it was prepared, the TCRbeta library received unique molecular identifiers. Via MiXCR, TCRdb re-called the PCR reads, giving one row per CDR3 protein. The table includes a few hundred thousand distinct CDR3 sequences, 25% to 30% detected once. This specimen consisted of PBMCs, obtained before TCRalphabeta/CD19-depleted stem cell transplant. The receptors were gathered from a boy under two years old with Wiskott-Aldrich syndrome, due to receive a stem cell transplant.

This clonotype was observed a few times. The V call is TRBV12-3 or TRBV12-4, the J call TRBJ1-1; 9 positions agree with TRBD1. Unmatched junction bases numbered 9, after V lost 5 bases and J lost 11 bases. This CDR3 region has 13 residues. CDR3 residues: CASSPDGTGRAFF. The DNA for the CDR3 is TGTGCCAGCAGTCCCGACGGGACAGGGAGGGCTTTCTTT.

This clonotype turned up a few times. The rearrangement links TRBV5-1 to TRBJ2-7; possibly TRBD1 for D (5 bases). This CDR3 contains 16 residues. The V end lost 0 bases, the J end lost 5 bases, and 18 bases lay between the germline ends. Germline CDR1 is SGHRS and CDR2 is YFSETQ. CDR3 protein: CASSLEAAVWGDEQYF. CDR3 DNA sequence: TGCGCCAGCAGCTTGGAGGCGGCAGTATGGGGCGACGAGCAGTACTTC.

This clonotype was seen more than once but under ten times. The V gene is TRBV10-3, the J gene TRBJ1-1; a weak D match, TRBD1 (5 bases). There are 16 residues in the CDR3. V gave up 0 bases and J gave up 1 base, with 12 bases separating them. CDR1 is ENHRY and CDR2 is SYGVKD in the germline V gene. The CDR3 DNA reads as TGTGCCATCAGTGAGTCCGCGGGGGGTCCGAACACTGAAGCTTTCTTT. Protein: CAISESAGGPNTEAFF.

The chain is built from TRBV30 and TRBJ2-2; TRBD2 matches 7 bases. CDR1 is GTSNPN and CDR2 is SVGIG in the germline V gene (reference sequence). Trimming took 6 bases from V and 9 from J; bases not matched to a gene: 13. The CDR3 totals 14 residues. DNA for the CDR3: TGTGCCTGCCTCCGGGACTACCCGAGAAGGGAGCTGTTTTTT. Translated, it gives CACLRDYPRRELFF. Drawing the rest from reference TRBV30 and TRBJ2-2, the complete variable domain is SQTIHQWPATLVQPVGSPLSLECTVEGTSNPNLYWYRQAAGRGLQLLFYSVGIGQISSEVPQNLSASRPQDRQFILSSKKLLLSDSGFYLCACLRDYPRRELFFGEGSRLTVL.

V gene TRBV5-1 combines with J gene TRBJ2-1; 8 bases are shared with TRBD2. V lost 3 bases, J lost 4 bases, and 3 bases stayed unmatched. Germline-derived CDR1 and CDR2 are SGHRS and YFSETQ. CDR3 length equals 14 residues. Written as DNA, the CDR3 is TGCGCCAGCAGCTCGACTAGCGAGTACAATGAGCAGTTCTTC. Translating it yields CASSSTSEYNEQFF. Full variable domain (missing parts from reference TRBV5-1 and TRBJ2-1): KAGVTQTPRYLIKTRGQQVTLSCSPISGHRSVSWYQQTPGQGLQFLFEYFSETQRNKGNFPGRFSGRQFSNSRSEMNVSTLELGDSALYLCASSSTSEYNEQFFGPGTRLTVL.

This chain joins TRBV20-1 and TRBJ2-7; no reliable D call. The CDR3 covers 13 residues. In germline, CDR1 is DFQATT, CDR2 SNEGSKA (reference sequence). V gave up 6 bases and J gave up 4 bases, with 16 bases separating them. The CDR3 loop reads CSATVRAGYEQYF. CDR3 nucleotide sequence: TGCAGTGCGACGGTCCGCGCTGGATACGAGCAGTACTTC.

This clonotype has at least ten counts. This chain uses TRBV12-3 or TRBV12-4 with TRBJ2-5; a possible D gene is TRBD2 (5 bases). CDR3 size: 14 residues. Trimming stripped 0 bases from V and 5 bases from J, with 10 bases between. CDR3 protein: CASSLAGIVETQYF. DNA for the CDR3: TGTGCCAGCAGTTTAGCCGGGATCGTCGAGACCCAGTACTTC.

A few counts support this clonotype. The V gene is TRBV20-1, the J gene TRBJ2-1; weak D call: TRBD1 (6 bases). Germline V gives CDR1 DFQATT, CDR2 SNEGSKA (reference sequence). The CDR3 contains 15 residues. V was pared by 4 bases and J by 0 bases, with 13 bases between. DNA for the CDR3: TGCAGTGCTACCCGACAGGCTAGCTCCTACAATGAGCAGTTCTTC. Translated: CSATRQASSYNEQFF.

This clonotype was seen just once. J is TRBJ1-1 and V is TRBV27, with D unresolved. The CDR3 has 14 residues. Germline loops: CDR1 MNHEY, CDR2 SMNVEV (reference sequence). Trimming left V 1 base short and J 4 bases short, with 10 bases between. The CDR3 loop is CASSLLGRGTEAFF. CDR3 sequence (DNA): TGTGCCAGCAGTTTATTAGGGCGGGGCACTGAAGCTTTCTTT.

This clonotype came up a few times. The V gene is TRBV24-1, the J gene TRBJ2-1, with D possibly being TRBD2 (6 bases). Trimming pared 3 bases from V and 0 bases from J, leaving 8 bases between. Germline V CDR1 and CDR2: KGHDR, SFDVKD. This CDR3 contains 15 residues. CDR3: CATSDTGSSYNEQFF. Written as DNA, the CDR3 is TGTGCCACCAGTGATACCGGGAGCTCCTACAATGAGCAGTTCTTC.

The chain is built from TRBV11-2 and TRBJ1-6; tentative D call: TRBD1 (5 bases). CDR3 length: 12 amino acids. Germline V gene sequence: CDR1 SGHAT, CDR2 FQNNGV. The V gene lost 8 bases and the J gene lost 10 bases, with 12 bases spanning the gap. The chain's CDR3 is CASEGARSPLHF. CDR3 sequence (DNA): TGTGCCAGCGAAGGGGCCCGGTCACCCCTCCACTTT.

V is TRBV6-1 and J is TRBJ2-3, with D possibly matching TRBD2 (6 bases). Germline V CDR1 and CDR2: MNHNS, SASEGT. The CDR3 spans 12 residues. Trimming stripped 8 bases from V and 3 bases from J, with 9 bases between. DNA of the CDR3: TGTGCCAGCTGGGACTGGACAGATACGCAGTATTTT. Its protein product is CASWDWTDTQYF.

This sequence joins TRBV10-1 and TRBJ1-3, with D unclear. This CDR3 is built from 14 residues. Germline lookup yields CDR1 WNHNN and CDR2 SYGVQD (reference sequence). Between the trimmed V and J ends, which lost 4 bases and 4 bases, there was a span of 11 bases. The CDR3 DNA reads TGCGCCAGCAGTGGATTGGGATCCGGAAACACCATATATTTT. This codes for CASSGLGSGNTIYF.

The V call is TRBV30, the J call TRBJ2-7; no reliable D call. Trimming removed 5 bases at V and 0 bases at J, with 8 bases between. Germline loops: CDR1 GTSNPN, CDR2 SVGIG (reference sequence). The CDR3 sequence is 12 residues long. The CDR3 DNA sequence: TGTGCCTGGGGACGGCTCTCCTACGAGCAGTACTTC. The encoded protein is CAWGRLSYEQYF.

The rearrangement links TRBV7-9 to TRBJ2-1, with TRBD2 matching over 12 bases. Germline CDR1 is SEHNR and CDR2 is FQNEAQ (reference sequence). With V trimmed by 5 bases and J by 7 bases, 9 bases remained unmatched. The CDR3 loop spans 16 amino acids. CDR3 in DNA: TGTGCCAGCAGCCGGCTTCTAGCGGGAGGGTCTAATGAGCAGTTCTTC. Amino acids: CASSRLLAGGSNEQFF.

The CDR3 here is CASSRAGATGELFF. The CDR3 DNA is TGTGCCAGCAGTCGAGCGGGAGCGACCGGGGAGCTGTTTTTT. This chain uses TRBV7-2 with TRBJ2-2, with 8 bases aligning to TRBD2. Trimming at V came to 6 bases and at J to 5 bases, leaving 5 bases not matched to a gene. This CDR3 has 14 residues. Germline loops: CDR1 SGHTA, CDR2 FQGNSA.